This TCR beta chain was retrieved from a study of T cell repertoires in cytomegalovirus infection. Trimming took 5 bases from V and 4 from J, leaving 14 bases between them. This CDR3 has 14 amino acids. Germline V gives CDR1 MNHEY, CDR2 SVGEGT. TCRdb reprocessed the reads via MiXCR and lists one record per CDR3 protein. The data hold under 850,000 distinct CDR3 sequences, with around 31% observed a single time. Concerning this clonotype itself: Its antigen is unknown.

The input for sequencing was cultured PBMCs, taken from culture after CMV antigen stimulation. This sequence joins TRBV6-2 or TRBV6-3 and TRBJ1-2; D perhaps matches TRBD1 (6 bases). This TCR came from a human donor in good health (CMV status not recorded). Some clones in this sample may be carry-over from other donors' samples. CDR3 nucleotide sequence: TGTGCCAGCAGTCTACCCTCGACAGGCTATGGCTACACCTTC. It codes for CASSLPSTGYGYTF.